Following are 13 T cell receptor beta chains from one sample sequenced in a study of blood T cell repertoires in COVID-19. The data were produced by immunoSEQ multiplex PCR, yet TCRdb's version contains in-frame clones alone and is incomplete. The sample holds roughly 65,000 clones, more than 70% seen once. The sample consisted of peripheral blood. All receptors come from a man aged 50 to 60 with acute or convalescent COVID-19.

The rearrangement links TRBV3-1 (or the pseudogene TRBV3-2) to TRBJ2-7, with 12 positions matching TRBD2. Germline CDR1 reads LGHDT; CDR2 reads YNNKEL (reference sequence). This CDR3 has 14 amino acids. Losses at the gene ends were 4 bases for V and 4 bases for J; bases not matched to a gene: 2. CDR3 nucleotide sequence: TGTGCCAGCAGCCCCGGGACTAGCGGGTACGAGCAGTACTTC. This encodes CASSPGTSGYEQYF.

The chain uses TRBV7-3 and TRBJ2-1; 9 positions match TRBD1. Germline loops: CDR1 SGHTA, CDR2 FQGTGA. V lost 5 bases, J lost 4 bases, and 6 bases stayed unmatched. The CDR3 totals 15 residues. CDR3 nucleotides: TGTGCCAGCAGCCCCGGGACAGGGTGGTACAATGAGCAGTTCTTC. It specifies CASSPGTGWYNEQFF.

V usage is TRBV7-2 and J usage is TRBJ2-2; TRBD1 matches 7 bases. Trimming cost V 5 bases and J 1 base; bases outside gene matches: 13. In germline, CDR1 is SGHTA, CDR2 FQGNSA. The CDR3 spans 18 residues. CDR3 nucleotide sequence: TGTGCCAGCAGCCCCAACTCGAGAGGGGGCTTGAACACCGGGGAGCTGTTTTTT. Amino acids: CASSPNSRGGLNTGELFF. The full variable domain, completed using reference TRBV7-2 and TRBJ2-2, is GAGVSQSPSNKVTEKGKDVELRCDPISGHTALYWYRQSLGQGLEFLIYFQGNSAPDKSGLPSDRFSAERTGGSVSTLTIQRTQQEDSAVYLCASSPNSRGGLNTGELFFGEGSRLTVL.

V gene TRBV7-6 combines with J gene TRBJ2-7; 10 positions agree with TRBD1. The V and J ends lost 3 bases and 5 bases, in that order; junction bases with no gene match: 7. CDR1 is SGHVS and CDR2 is FNYEAQ in the germline V gene. The CDR3 loop spans 15 amino acids. The CDR3 sequence: CASSFADRGVHEQYF. CDR3 in DNA: TGTGCCAGCAGCTTTGCGGACAGGGGGGTCCACGAGCAGTACTTC. The variable domain in full, completed from reference TRBV7-6 and TRBJ2-7, reads GAGVSQSPRYKVTKRGQDVALRCDPISGHVSLYWYRQALGQGPEFLTYFNYEAQQDKSGLPNDRFSAERPEGSISTLTIQRTEQRDSAMYRCASSFADRGVHEQYFGPGTRLTVT.

The chain carries TRBV19 and TRBJ2-1; 7 nucleotides agree with TRBD2. Germline CDR1 reads LNHDA; CDR2 reads SQIVND (reference sequence). This CDR3 is 15 amino acids long. J was trimmed by 6 bases and V by 5 bases; bases with no gene match: 10. The CDR3 nucleotides are TGTGCCAGTAGTCCAAGGGAGGGGTTCGGCAATGAGCAGTTCTTC. This codes for CASSPREGFGNEQFF.

The V gene is TRBV12-5, the J gene TRBJ1-6, with TRBD1 matching over 7 bases. This CDR3 spans 14 amino acids. Germline CDR1 reads LGHNT; CDR2 reads FRNRAP. V was pared by 6 bases and J by 6 bases, with 5 bases of the junction left unmatched. The CDR3 coding sequence is TGTGCTAGTGGCTCCGGGACAGCTAATTCACCCCTCCACTTT. Protein product: CASGSGTANSPLHF. The full variable domain, completed using reference TRBV12-5 and TRBJ1-6, is DARVTQTPRHKVTEMGQEVTMRCQPILGHNTVFWYRQTMMQGLELLAYFRNRAPLDDSGMPKDRFSAEMPDATLATLKIQPSEPRDSAVYFCASGSGTANSPLHFGNGTRLTVT.

The chain links TRBV7-2 to TRBJ2-5, with 11 positions matching TRBD1. The CDR3 loop spans 16 amino acids. Germline V lookup: CDR1 SGHTA, CDR2 FQGNSA. The junction had 5 bases not matched to a gene; V was cut back by 0 bases and J by 5 bases. The CDR3 DNA follows: TGTGCCAGCAGCTTAGCAGCGGACAGGGGGCGTGAGACCCAGTACTTC. Its translation is CASSLAADRGRETQYF.

CDR3 DNA: TGTGCCAGCAGCTTAGTGAGGGACACTGAAGCTTTCTTT. Translated: CASSLVRDTEAFF. The gene calls are TRBV11-3 and TRBJ1-1, with unresolved D. Trimming cost V 1 base and J 3 bases, with 6 bases left between them. This CDR3 contains 13 residues. The germline V gene has CDR1 SGHNT and CDR2 YENEEA.

The gene calls are TRBV19 and TRBJ1-1; 9 nucleotides line up with TRBD1. J was trimmed by 5 bases and V by 5 bases; bases with no gene match: 9. The CDR3 sequence is 15 residues long. CDR1 and CDR2 (germline): LNHDA, SQIVND (reference sequence). In nucleotides, the CDR3 is TGTGCCAGTAGTTCGGGACAGGGTGGAACGACTGAAGCTTTCTTT. Amino acid sequence: CASSSGQGGTTEAFF.

The gene calls are TRBV12-3 or TRBV12-4 and TRBJ2-5; TRBD1 matches 7 bases. This CDR3 is 13 amino acids long. The junction had 3 bases not matched to a gene; V was cut back by 4 bases and J by 4 bases. The CDR3 nucleotides are TGTGCCAGCAGTTCGACAGGGCCAGAGACCCAGTACTTC. Translated, it gives CASSSTGPETQYF.

This chain uses TRBV4-1 with TRBJ2-3, with 7 bases that match TRBD1. V was pared by 3 bases and J by 0 bases, with 0 bases of the junction left unmatched. From germline, CDR1 is MGHRA and CDR2 YSYEKL. The CDR3 covers 14 residues. The CDR3 DNA reads TGCGCCAGCAGCCAGGGACAGAGCACAGATACGCAGTATTTT. Translating gives CASSQGQSTDTQYF.

This clone was seen a handful of times. The chain joins TRBV6-5 to TRBJ1-2, with TRBD1 matching 8 bases. Germline V gives CDR1 MNHEY, CDR2 SVGAGI. V shed 2 bases and J 7 bases; nucleotides not matched to a gene: 3. This CDR3 has 13 amino acids. The CDR3 bases are TGTGCCAGCAGTTACGGGCAGGGGGCTGGCTACACCTTC. Amino acid sequence: CASSYGQGAGYTF.

This clone was counted once. The gene calls are TRBV10-1 and TRBJ1-1; D gene uncertain. CDR1 and CDR2 (germline): WNHNN, SYGVQD (reference sequence). CDR3 size: 13 residues. Trimming left V 4 bases short and J 4 bases short, with 10 bases between. The chain's CDR3 is CASSGTAGTEAFF. DNA for the CDR3: TGCGCCAGCAGTGGAACAGCGGGCACTGAAGCTTTCTTT.